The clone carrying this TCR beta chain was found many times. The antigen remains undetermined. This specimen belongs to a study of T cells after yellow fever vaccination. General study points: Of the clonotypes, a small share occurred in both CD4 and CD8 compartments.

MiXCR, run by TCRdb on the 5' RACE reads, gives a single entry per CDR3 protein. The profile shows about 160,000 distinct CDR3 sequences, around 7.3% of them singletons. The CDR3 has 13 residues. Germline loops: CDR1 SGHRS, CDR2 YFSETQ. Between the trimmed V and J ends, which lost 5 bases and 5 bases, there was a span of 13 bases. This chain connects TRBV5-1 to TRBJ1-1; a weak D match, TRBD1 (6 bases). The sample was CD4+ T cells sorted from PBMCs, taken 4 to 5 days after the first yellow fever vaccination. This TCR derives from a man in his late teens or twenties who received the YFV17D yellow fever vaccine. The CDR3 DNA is TGCGCCAGCAGGAATCTAGGGGGAACTGAAGCTTTCTTT. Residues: CASRNLGGTEAFF.